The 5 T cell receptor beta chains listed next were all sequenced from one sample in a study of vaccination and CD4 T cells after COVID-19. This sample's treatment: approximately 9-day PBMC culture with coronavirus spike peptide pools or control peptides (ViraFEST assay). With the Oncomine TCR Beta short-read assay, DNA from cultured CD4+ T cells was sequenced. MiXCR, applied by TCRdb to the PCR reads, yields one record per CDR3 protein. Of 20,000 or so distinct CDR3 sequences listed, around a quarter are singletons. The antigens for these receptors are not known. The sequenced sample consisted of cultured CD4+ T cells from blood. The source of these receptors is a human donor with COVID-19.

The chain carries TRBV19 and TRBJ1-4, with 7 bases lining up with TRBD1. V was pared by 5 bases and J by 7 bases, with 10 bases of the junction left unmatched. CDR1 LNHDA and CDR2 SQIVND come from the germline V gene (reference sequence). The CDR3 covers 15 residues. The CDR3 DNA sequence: TGTGCCAGTAGTGGAGGGGGCGCGAGGTTTGAAAAACTGTTTTTT. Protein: CASSGGGARFEKLFF. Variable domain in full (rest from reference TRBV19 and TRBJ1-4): DGGITQSPKYLFRKEGQNVTLSCEQNLNHDAMYWYRQDPGQGLRLIYYSQIVNDFQKGDIAEGYSVSREKKESFPLTVTSAQKNPTAFYLCASSGGGARFEKLFFGSGTQLSVL.

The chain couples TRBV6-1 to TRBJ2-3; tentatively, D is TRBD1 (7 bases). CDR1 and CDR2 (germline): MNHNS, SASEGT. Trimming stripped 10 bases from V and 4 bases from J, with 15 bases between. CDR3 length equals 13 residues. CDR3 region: CATRRGASDTQYF. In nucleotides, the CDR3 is TGTGCCACCCGCAGGGGGGCGTCAGATACGCAGTATTTT.

CDR3 bases: TGTGCCAGCAGCTTAGTAGCGGGGGGGGACAATGAGCAGTTCTTC. Its translation: CASSLVAGGDNEQFF. The chain combines TRBV11-3 with TRBJ2-1; 11 bases fit TRBD2. Germline V CDR1 and CDR2: SGHNT, YENEEA. V lost 1 base and J lost 5; bases outside the gene matches: 1. This CDR3 region has 15 residues.

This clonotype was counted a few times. CDR3 sequence: CASSERQGNTEAFF. DNA of the CDR3: TGTGCCAGCAGTGAAAGGCAGGGGAACACTGAAGCTTTCTTT. The chain is built from TRBV2 and TRBJ1-1, with D possibly being TRBD1 (5 bases). The CDR3 has 14 amino acids. Per germline, CDR1 SNHLY and CDR2 FYNNEI. V lost 2 bases and J lost 1, with 8 bases in between.

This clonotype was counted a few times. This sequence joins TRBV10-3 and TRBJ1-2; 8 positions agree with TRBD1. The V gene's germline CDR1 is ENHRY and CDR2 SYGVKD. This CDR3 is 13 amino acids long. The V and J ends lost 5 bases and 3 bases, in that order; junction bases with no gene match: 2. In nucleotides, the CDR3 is TGTGCCATCAGTAAGACAGGGGACTATGGCTACACCTTC. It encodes CAISKTGDYGYTF.